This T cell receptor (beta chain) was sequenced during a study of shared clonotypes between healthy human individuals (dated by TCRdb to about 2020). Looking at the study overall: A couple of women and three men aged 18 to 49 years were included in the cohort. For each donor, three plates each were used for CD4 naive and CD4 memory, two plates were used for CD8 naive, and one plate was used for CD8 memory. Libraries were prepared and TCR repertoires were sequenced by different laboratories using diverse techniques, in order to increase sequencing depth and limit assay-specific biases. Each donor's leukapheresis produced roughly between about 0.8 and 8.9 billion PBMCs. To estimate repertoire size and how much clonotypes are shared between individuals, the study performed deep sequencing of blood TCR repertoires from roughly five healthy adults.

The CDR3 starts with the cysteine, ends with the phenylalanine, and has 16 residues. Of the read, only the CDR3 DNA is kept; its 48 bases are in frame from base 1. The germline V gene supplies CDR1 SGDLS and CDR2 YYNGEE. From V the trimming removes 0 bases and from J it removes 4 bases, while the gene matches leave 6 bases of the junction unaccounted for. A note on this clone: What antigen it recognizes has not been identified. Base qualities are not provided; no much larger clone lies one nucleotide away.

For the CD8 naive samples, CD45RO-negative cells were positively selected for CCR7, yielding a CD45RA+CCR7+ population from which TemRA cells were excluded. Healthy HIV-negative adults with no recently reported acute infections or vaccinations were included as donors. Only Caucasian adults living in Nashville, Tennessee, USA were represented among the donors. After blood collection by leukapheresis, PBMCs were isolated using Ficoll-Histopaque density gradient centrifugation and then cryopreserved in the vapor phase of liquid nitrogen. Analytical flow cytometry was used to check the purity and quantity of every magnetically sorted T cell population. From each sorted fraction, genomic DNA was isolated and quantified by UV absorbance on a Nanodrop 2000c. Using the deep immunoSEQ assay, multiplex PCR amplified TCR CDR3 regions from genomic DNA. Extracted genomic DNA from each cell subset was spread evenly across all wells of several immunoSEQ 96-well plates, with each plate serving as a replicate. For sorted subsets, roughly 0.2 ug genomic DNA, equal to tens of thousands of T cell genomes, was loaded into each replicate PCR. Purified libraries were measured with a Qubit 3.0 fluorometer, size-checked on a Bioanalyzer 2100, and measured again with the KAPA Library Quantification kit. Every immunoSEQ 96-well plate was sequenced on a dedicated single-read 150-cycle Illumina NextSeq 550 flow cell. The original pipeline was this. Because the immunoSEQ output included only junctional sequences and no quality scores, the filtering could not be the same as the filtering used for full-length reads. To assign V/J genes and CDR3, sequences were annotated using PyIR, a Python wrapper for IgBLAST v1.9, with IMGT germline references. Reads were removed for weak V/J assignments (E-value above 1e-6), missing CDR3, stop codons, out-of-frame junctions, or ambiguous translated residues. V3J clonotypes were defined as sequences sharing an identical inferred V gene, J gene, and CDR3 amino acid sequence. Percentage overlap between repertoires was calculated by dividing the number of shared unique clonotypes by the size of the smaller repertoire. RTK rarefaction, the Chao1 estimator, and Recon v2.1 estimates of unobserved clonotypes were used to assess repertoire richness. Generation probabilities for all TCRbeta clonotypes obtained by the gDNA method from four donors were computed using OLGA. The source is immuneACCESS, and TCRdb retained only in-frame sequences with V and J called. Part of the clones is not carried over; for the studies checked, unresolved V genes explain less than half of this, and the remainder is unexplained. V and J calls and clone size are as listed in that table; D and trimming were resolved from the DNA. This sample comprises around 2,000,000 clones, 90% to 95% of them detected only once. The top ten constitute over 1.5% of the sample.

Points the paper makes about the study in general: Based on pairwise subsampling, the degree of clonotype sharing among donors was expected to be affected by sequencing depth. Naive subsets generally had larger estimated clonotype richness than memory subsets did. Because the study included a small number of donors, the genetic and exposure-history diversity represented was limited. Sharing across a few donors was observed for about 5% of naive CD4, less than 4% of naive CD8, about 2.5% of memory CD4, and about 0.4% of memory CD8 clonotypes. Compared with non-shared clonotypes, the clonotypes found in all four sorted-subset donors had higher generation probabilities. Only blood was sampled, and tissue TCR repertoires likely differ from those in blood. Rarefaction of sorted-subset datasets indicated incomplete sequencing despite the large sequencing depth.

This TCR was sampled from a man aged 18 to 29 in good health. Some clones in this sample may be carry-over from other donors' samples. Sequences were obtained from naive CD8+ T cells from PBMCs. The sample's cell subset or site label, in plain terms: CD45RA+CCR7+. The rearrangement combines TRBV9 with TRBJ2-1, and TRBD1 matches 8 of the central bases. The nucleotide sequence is TGTGCCAGCAGCGTAGTTCAGACAGGGGAATACAATGAGCAGTTCTTC. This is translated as CASSVVQTGEYNEQFF.